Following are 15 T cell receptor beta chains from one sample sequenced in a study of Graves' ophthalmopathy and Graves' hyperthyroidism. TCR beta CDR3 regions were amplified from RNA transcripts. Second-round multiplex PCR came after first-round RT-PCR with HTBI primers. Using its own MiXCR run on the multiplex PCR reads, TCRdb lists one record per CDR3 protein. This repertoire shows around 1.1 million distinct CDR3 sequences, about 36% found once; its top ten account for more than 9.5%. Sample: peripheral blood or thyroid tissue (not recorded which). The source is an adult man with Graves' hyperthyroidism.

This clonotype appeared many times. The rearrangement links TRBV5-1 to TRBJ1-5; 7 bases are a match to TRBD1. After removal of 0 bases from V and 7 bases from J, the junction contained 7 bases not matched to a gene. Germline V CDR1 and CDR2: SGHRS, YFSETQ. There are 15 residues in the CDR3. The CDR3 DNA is TGCGCCAGCAGCTTGGTAGGGGGCTCGGGGCAGCCCCAGCATTTT. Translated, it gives CASSLVGGSGQPQHF.

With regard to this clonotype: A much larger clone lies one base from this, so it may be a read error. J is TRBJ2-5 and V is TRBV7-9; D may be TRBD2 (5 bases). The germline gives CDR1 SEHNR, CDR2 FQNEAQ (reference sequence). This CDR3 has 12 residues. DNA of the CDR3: TGTGCCAGCAGCCTATTTTGGGAGACCCGGTACTTC. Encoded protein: CASSLFWETRYF.

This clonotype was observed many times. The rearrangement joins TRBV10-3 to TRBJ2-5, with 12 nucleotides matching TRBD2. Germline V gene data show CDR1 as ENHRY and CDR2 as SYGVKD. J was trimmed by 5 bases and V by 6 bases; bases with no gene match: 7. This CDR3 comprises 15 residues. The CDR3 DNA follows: TGTGCCATCAGAGACCAACTAGCGGGAGGTGAGACCCAGTACTTC. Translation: CAIRDQLAGGETQYF.

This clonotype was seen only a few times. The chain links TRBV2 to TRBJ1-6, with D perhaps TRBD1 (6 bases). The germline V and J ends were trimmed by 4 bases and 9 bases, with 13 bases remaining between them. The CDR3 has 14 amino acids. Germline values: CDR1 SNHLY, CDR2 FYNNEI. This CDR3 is CASSVEQGSSPLHF. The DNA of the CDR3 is TGTGCCAGCAGTGTAGAGCAGGGGAGTTCACCCCTCCACTTT.

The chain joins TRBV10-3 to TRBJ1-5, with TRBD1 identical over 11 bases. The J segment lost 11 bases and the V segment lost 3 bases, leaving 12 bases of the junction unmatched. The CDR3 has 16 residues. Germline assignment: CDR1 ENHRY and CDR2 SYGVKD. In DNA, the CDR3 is TGTGCCATCAGTGACGGGACAGGGGGAAACCAAGAGACCCAGCATTTT. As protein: CAISDGTGGNQETQHF.

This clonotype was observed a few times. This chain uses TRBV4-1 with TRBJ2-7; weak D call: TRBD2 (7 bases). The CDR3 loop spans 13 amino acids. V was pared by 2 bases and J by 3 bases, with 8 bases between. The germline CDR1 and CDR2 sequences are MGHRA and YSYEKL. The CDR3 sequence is CASSQRGGYEQYF. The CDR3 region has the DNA TGCGCCAGCAGCCAAAGGGGGGGCTACGAGCAGTACTTC.

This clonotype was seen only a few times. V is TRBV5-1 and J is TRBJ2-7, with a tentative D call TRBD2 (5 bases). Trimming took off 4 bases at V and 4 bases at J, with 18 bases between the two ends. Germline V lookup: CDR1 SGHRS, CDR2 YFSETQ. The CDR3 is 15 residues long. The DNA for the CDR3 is TGCGCCAGCAGCGGGCCGCCCGGGGAATCATACGAGCAGTACTTC. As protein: CASSGPPGESYEQYF.

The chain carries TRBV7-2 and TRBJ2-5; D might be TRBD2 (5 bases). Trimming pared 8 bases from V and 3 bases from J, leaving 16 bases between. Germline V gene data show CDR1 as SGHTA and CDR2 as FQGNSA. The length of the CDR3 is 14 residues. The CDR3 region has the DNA TGTGCCAGCGTCCTCCGGGGTGGGGAAGAGACCCAGTACTTC. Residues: CASVLRGGEETQYF.

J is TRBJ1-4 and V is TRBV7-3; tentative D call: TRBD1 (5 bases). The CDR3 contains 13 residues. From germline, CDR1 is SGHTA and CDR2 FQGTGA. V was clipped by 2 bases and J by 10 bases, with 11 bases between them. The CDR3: CASSLEGQGKLFF. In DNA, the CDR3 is TGTGCCAGCAGCTTAGAGGGGCAGGGAAAACTGTTTTTT.

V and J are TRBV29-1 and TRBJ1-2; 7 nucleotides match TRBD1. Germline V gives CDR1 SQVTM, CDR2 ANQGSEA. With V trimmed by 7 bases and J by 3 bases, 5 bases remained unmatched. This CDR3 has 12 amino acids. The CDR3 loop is CSGGQIDYGYTF. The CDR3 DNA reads TGCAGCGGGGGACAGATAGACTATGGCTACACCTTC.

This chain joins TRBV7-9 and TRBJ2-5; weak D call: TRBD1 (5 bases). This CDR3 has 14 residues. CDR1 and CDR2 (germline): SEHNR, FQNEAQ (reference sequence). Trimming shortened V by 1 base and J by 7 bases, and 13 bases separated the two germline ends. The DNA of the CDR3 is TGTGCCAGCAGCTTAGTAGGGGTTGGGGCGACCCAGTACTTC. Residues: CASSLVGVGATQYF.

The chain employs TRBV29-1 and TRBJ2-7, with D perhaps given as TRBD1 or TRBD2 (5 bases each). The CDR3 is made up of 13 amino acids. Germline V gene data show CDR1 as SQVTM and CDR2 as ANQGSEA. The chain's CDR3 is CSYGAGLVHEQYF. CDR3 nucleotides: TGCAGTTACGGGGCAGGGTTGGTCCACGAGCAGTACTTC.

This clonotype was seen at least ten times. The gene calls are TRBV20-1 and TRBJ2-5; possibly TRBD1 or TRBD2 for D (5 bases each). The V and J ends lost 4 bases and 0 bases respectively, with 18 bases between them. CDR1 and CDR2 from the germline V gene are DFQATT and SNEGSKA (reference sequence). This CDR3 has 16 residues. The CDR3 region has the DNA TGCAGTGCTATTATCCCCACACCGGGACACCAAGAGACCCAGTACTTC. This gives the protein CSAIIPTPGHQETQYF.

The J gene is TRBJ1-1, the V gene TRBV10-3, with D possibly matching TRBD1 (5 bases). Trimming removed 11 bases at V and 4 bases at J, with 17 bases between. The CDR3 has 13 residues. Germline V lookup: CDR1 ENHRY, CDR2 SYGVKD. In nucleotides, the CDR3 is TGTGCCTGGAGAGTTCAGGGTGGCACTGAAGCTTTCTTT. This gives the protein CAWRVQGGTEAFF.

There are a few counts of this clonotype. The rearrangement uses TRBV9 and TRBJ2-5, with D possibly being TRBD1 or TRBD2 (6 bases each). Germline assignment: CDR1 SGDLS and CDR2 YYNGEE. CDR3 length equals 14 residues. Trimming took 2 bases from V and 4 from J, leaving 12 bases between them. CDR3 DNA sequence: TGTGCCAGCAGCGTTACACAGGGAGGAGAGACCCAGTACTTC. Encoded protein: CASSVTQGGETQYF.